A selection of T cell receptor beta chains follows, all from one sample in a study of blood T cell repertoires in COVID-19. The protocol was immunoSEQ multiplex PCR, while the TCRdb copy is restricted to in-frame clones and leaves out a portion. The data show 30,000 to 40,000 clones, with roughly 84% seen just once and roughly 30% held by the top ten. The sample was peripheral blood. Receptor source: an older man with active COVID-19. CDR3s leave out the opening cysteine and the closing phenylalanine or tryptophan. Fields, in order: V gene, D gene, CDR3 protein. D genes are given only for firm matches.

>TRBV14|-
ASYTNITDWAYNEQF
>TRBV18|TRBD1
ASSPGDSHNQPQH
>TRBV7-2|-
ASSPDTRQMNYEQY
>TRBV28|-
ASSFARGGYT
>TRBV6-2/TRBV6-3|TRBD1
ASSYSGTGGFYT
>TRBV19|TRBD1
GVRDRGQSGANVLT
>TRBV20-1|-
SASAGNYGYT
>TRBV5-1|-
ASSRESSYEQY
>TRBV9|-
ASSAQSNEKLF
>TRBV5-6|TRBD1
ASSFPLPGTGGTGELF
>TRBV5-1|TRBD1
ASSLVGQVSGANVLT
>TRBV27|-
ASSFTARYEQY
>TRBV28|TRBD2
ASSLGTSGGQETQY
>TRBV11-2|-
ASSLGRVYEQY
>TRBV2|-
ASSEGGGADTQY
>TRBV7-9|-
ASSLRGLELETQY
>TRBV10-3|-
AISAGETQY
>TRBV12-3/TRBV12-4|-
ASSFRLREKLF
>TRBV2|-
ATRAGPLGANVLT
>TRBV7-7|-
ASSFDKSSYNEQF
>TRBV19|TRBD1
ASSGPGTANNSPLH
>TRBV7-3|-
ASSQQGDGSEAF
>TRBV5-8|TRBD1
ASSLTGERTSGELF
>TRBV7-8|-
ASIERRGGETQY
>TRBV10-2|-
ASYQGNEQF
>TRBV28|TRBD2
ASGSSGRFYNEQF
>TRBV7-2|-
ASSFYPGGNEQF
>TRBV27|-
ASSTGTKNGEPQH
>TRBV3-1/TRBV3-2|-
ASSPPSDTQY
>TRBV4-3|-
ASSQEAPRGGPTDTQY
>TRBV11-3|-
ASREGANTGELF
>TRBV27|TRBD2
ASSLGWREGRTGELF
>TRBV15|-
ATSRDLTPVAKNIQY